Presented here are 12 T cell receptor beta chains from one specimen sequenced in a study of cytomegalovirus exposure and HLA in healthy donors (TCRdb year 2017). The library was produced with the immunoSEQ multiplex PCR assay. The multiplex PCR relied on a mix of 60 forward primers for TCR Vbeta segments and 13 reverse primers for TCR Jbeta segments. Not all clones reach the TCRdb copy of this immuneACCESS table, which keeps in-frame sequences only. Checked studies attribute under half of the gap to unresolved V genes and leave the rest unexplained. This sample gives roughly 110,000 clones in total; over 55% of them show up just once. The top ten hold over 6.5% of the sample. The source material was PBMCs. The receptors derive from a man between 18 and 29 years old in good health and CMV-seropositive.

V gene TRBV5-1 combines with J gene TRBJ1-4; D perhaps matches TRBD1 (6 bases). This CDR3 contains 15 residues. Trimming shortened V by 7 bases and J by 4 bases, and 17 bases separated the two germline ends. Germline CDR1 reads SGHRS; CDR2 reads YFSETQ. The CDR3 here is CASRLGGANNEKLFF. CDR3 nucleotides: TGCGCCAGCCGACTTGGGGGGGCCAATAATGAAAAACTGTTTTTT.

CDR3 DNA: TGTGCCAGCAGCTTATGGGGGAGGGCCGGGAACACTGAAGCTTTCTTT. Translated, it gives CASSLWGRAGNTEAFF. The chain carries TRBV5-6 and TRBJ1-1; tentatively, D is TRBD1 (5 bases). CDR1 is SGHDT, CDR2 YYEEEE, per germline. The CDR3 totals 16 residues. Trimming took 2 bases from V and 1 from J, leaving 15 bases between them.

This rearrangement joins TRBV5-1 to TRBJ1-2; 12 bases match TRBD1. The V segment lost 0 bases and the J segment 8 bases; nucleotides outside the gene matches: 8. The germline V gene has CDR1 SGHRS and CDR2 YFSETQ. The CDR3 length is 16 residues. The chain's CDR3 is CASSLEPGQGAGGYTF. The CDR3, as DNA: TGCGCCAGCAGCTTGGAACCGGGACAGGGGGCGGGAGGCTACACCTTC.

The chain couples TRBV7-6 to TRBJ2-7; 7 nucleotides line up with TRBD2. Germline CDR1 and CDR2: SGHVS and FNYEAQ. Trimming at V came to 5 bases and at J to 6 bases, leaving 7 bases not matched to a gene. This CDR3 contains 13 residues. CDR3: CASSPGLVGEQYV. In DNA form, the CDR3 reads TGTGCCAGCAGCCCCGGACTAGTGGGCGAGCAGTACGTC.

The rearrangement joins TRBV27 to TRBJ2-1, with a tentative D call TRBD1 (6 bases). This CDR3 has 17 residues. Trimming removed 6 bases from V and 4 bases from J, with 22 bases in between. CDR1 and CDR2 from the germline V gene are MNHEY and SMNVEV (reference sequence). DNA of the CDR3: TGTGCCAGCAGCTCTCGGGGACATATCAACCTATACAATGAGCAGTTCTTC. It specifies CASSSRGHINLYNEQFF.

The rearrangement uses TRBV30 and TRBJ2-3, with 7 bases fitting TRBD1. The ends lost 0 bases at V and 6 bases at J; junction bases unmatched: 12. The CDR3 runs to 16 residues. Germline values: CDR1 GTSNPN, CDR2 SVGIG (reference sequence). CDR3: CAWSVEGGYSYDTQYF. The CDR3 region has the DNA TGTGCCTGGAGTGTGGAAGGGGGCTACTCCTACGATACGCAGTATTTT.

The V call is TRBV7-9, the J call TRBJ1-2; D uncertain. Germline V CDR1 and CDR2: SEHNR, FQNEAQ (reference sequence). Trimming pared 0 bases from V and 2 bases from J, leaving 13 bases between. This CDR3 has 16 residues. Here the CDR3 reads CASSLASGIANYGYTF. The CDR3 nucleotides read TGTGCCAGCAGCTTAGCGAGCGGGATCGCGAACTATGGCTACACCTTC.

The J gene is TRBJ1-1, the V gene TRBV13; the D is unclear. The CDR3 sequence is 17 residues long. Per the germline V gene, CDR1 is PRHDT and CDR2 is FYEKMQ (reference sequence). V was pared by 5 bases and J by 0 bases, with 19 bases between. As DNA, the CDR3 is TGTGCCAGCAGCGGAAGTAGTTGGGAGAACATGAACACTGAAGCTTTCTTT. This gives the protein CASSGSSWENMNTEAFF.

The V and J genes are TRBV28 and TRBJ2-5, with TRBD2 as a possible D gene (6 bases). V dropped 3 bases and J dropped 5 bases, with 16 bases sitting between them. The CDR3 is 15 amino acids. The germline gives CDR1 MDHEN, CDR2 SYDVKM. Here the CDR3 DNA reads TGTGCCAGCAGTTTTAATCCCCGTGGAGGGGAGACCCAGTACTTC. It translates to CASSFNPRGGETQYF.

This sequence joins TRBV9 and TRBJ2-3; 9 bases line up with TRBD2. Looked up from germline, CDR1 is SGDLS and CDR2 is YYNGEE. The CDR3 is 16 residues long. Germline trimming cut 3 bases from V and 5 bases from J; bases unmatched to any gene: 10. Here the CDR3 reads CASSEGSRGGRDTQYF. The CDR3 nucleotides are TGTGCCAGCAGCGAGGGATCGCGGGGGGGCAGAGATACGCAGTATTTT.

This clone was counted a single time. The CDR3 region is CASSLLGSGWGTQYF. CDR3 DNA sequence: TGTGCCAGCAGTTTATTAGGGAGCGGGTGGGGGACCCAGTACTTC. The genes are TRBV27 and TRBJ2-5, with D possibly matching TRBD2 (6 bases). CDR1 is MNHEY, CDR2 SMNVEV, per germline (reference sequence). This CDR3 spans 15 amino acids. V lost 1 base to trimming and J lost 7 bases, with 16 bases between them.

The V gene is TRBV2, the J gene TRBJ1-1; D call uncertain. With 4 bases removed from V and 5 bases from J, the gap between germline ends came to 8 bases. The germline V gene encodes CDR1 SNHLY and CDR2 FYNNEI. The CDR3 loop spans 12 amino acids. The CDR3 DNA reads as TGTGCCAGCAGTGCGGTGAGGACTGAAGCTTTCTTT. Translation: CASSAVRTEAFF.